This T cell receptor (beta chain) stems from a study of neoadjuvant anti-PD-1 for oral cavity cancer. Across the study: Non-progressing patients received a fourth nivolumab dose near day 43, then surgery on days 50-56.

Trimming stripped 5 bases from V and 0 bases from J, with 13 bases between. The CDR3 extends over 15 amino acids. Germline CDR1 reads LNHDA; CDR2 reads SQIVND (reference sequence). The data were produced by immunoSEQ multiplex PCR, yet TCRdb's version contains in-frame clones alone and is incomplete. The table lists more than 13,000 clones, roughly 74% of them singletons. Time point meaning: after neoadjuvant nivolumab, at surgical resection. The patients had HPV-negative, locally advanced oral cavity squamous cell carcinoma. Blood cells were analyzed directly, without culture or expansion. This chain links TRBV19 with TRBJ1-1; no clear D gene. Material: PBMCs, obtained after nivolumab (anti-PD-1) treatment. The clonotype originates from a person aged 35 to 85 with oral cavity squamous cell carcinoma. CDR3 sequence reads: CASSDTYTMNTEAFF. The CDR3 DNA sequence: TGTGCCAGTAGTGACACATATACCATGAACACTGAAGCTTTCTTT. Full variable domain (rest looked up from reference TRBV19 and TRBJ1-1): DGGITQSPKYLFRKEGQNVTLSCEQNLNHDAMYWYRQDPGQGLRLIYYSQIVNDFQKGDIAEGYSVSREKKESFPLTVTSAQKNPTAFYLCASSDTYTMNTEAFFGQGTRLTVV.